The present TCR beta chain was sequenced within a study of response to subunit inactivated influenza vaccine. Study conclusions and caveats: The authors put forward the suggestion that each seasonal influenza vaccination may bring in only a limited number of new T cells.

About this clonotype: Antigen: not known.

Using its own MiXCR run on the RT-PCR reads, TCRdb lists one record per CDR3 protein. The sample includes hundreds of thousands of distinct CDR3 sequences, around 15% of them seen just once. The CDR3 contains 14 residues. V lost 6 bases to trimming and J lost 5 bases; unmatched junction nucleotides: 9. The sequence was collected from a man aged 45-65 years who received an inactivated influenza vaccine. The source material was PBMCs from blood, sampled around two weeks before vaccination. The chain couples TRBV12-3 or TRBV12-4 to TRBJ1-1; the match to TRBD1 covers 7 bases. CDR3 sequence: CASSSTGRRTEAFF. The DNA for the CDR3 is TGTGCCAGCAGCTCGACAGGGCGGCGGACTGAAGCTTTCTTT.